These 11 T cell receptor beta chains were sequenced from one sample in a study of OX40 agonist ivuxolimab in advanced cancers. Preparation of the library involved the immunoSEQ multiplex PCR assay. Imported from immuneACCESS, the table was reduced by TCRdb to in-frame sequences with V and J called. These copies leave out some clones; in studies compared against another copy, an unresolved V gene accounts for under half, and the cause of the remainder is not known. Across this sample there are 28,000 or so clones, with more than 70% seen only once. Jointly, the top ten make up 20% to 25% of the sample. The sequences come from CD4+ or CD8+ T cells sorted from blood, collected in a trial of the OX40 agonist ivuxolimab. These receptors were collected from an adult with an advanced solid tumor such as melanoma, head and neck, liver or kidney cancer.

The gene calls are TRBV27 and TRBJ1-6, with D maybe TRBD1 (6 bases). V was pared by 5 bases and J by 9 bases, with 8 bases between. The CDR3 runs 12 residues. Germline CDR1 reads MNHEY; CDR2 reads SMNVEV (reference sequence). The DNA of the CDR3 is TGTGCCAGCAGTGGGGGGCTTTCACCCCTCCACTTT. Translated, it gives CASSGGLSPLHF.

The chain employs TRBV5-1 and TRBJ2-1; 7 bases map to TRBD1. Germline values: CDR1 SGHRS, CDR2 YFSETQ. This CDR3 spans 14 amino acids. J was trimmed by 5 bases and V by 6 bases; bases with no gene match: 8. CDR3 region: CASKPGQPDNEQFF. The CDR3 DNA is TGCGCCAGCAAGCCGGGACAGCCTGACAATGAGCAGTTCTTC.

The J gene is TRBJ1-2, the V gene TRBV28, with unresolved D. V was shortened by 5 bases and J by 4 bases, with 8 bases between the two germline ends. CDR1 is MDHEN, CDR2 SYDVKM, per germline. CDR3 length: 12 residues. CDR3 nucleotides: TGTGCCAGCAGTCCCGAACTCTATGGCTACACCTTC. As protein: CASSPELYGYTF.

DNA of the CDR3: TGTGCCAGCAGCGTGCAGGGTTCAGGGCCCCAGCATTTT. Amino acids: CASSVQGSGPQHF. This chain joins TRBV9 and TRBJ1-5; TRBD1 is a possible D gene (5 bases). The CDR3 totals 13 residues. Germline V CDR1 and CDR2: SGDLS, YYNGEE. V lost 2 bases and J lost 9, with 12 bases in between.

This sequence joins TRBV9 and TRBJ2-1; D possibly corresponds to TRBD2 (5 bases). Germline V gene sequence: CDR1 SGDLS, CDR2 YYNGEE. The CDR3 sequence is 13 residues long. Trimming stripped 4 bases from V and 8 bases from J, with 13 bases between. CDR3: CASSPRGVYEQFF. CDR3 coding DNA: TGTGCCAGCAGCCCCCGGGGTGTGTATGAGCAGTTCTTC.

By proportion, this clone is medium-sized. The rearrangement links TRBV6-5 to TRBJ1-5, with D tentatively TRBD1 (5 bases). V was shortened by 5 bases and J by 5 bases, with 13 bases between the two germline ends. The germline CDR1 and CDR2 sequences are MNHEY and SVGAGI. There are 14 residues in the CDR3. The chain's CDR3 is CASSPRGLYQPQHF. CDR3 nucleotides: TGTGCCAGCAGTCCCCGGGGCCTCTATCAGCCCCAGCATTTT.

This clone is a singleton in its sample. V gene TRBV28 combines with J gene TRBJ2-7; D unclear. The CDR3 contains 13 residues. Germline assignment: CDR1 MDHEN and CDR2 SYDVKM. V lost 1 base to trimming and J lost 2 bases, with 6 bases between them. This CDR3 reads CASSLLPAYEQYF. As DNA, the CDR3 is TGTGCCAGCAGTTTATTACCTGCCTACGAGCAGTACTTC.

The rearrangement joins TRBV28 to TRBJ2-7; 11 nucleotides line up with TRBD1. Losses at the gene ends were 4 bases for V and 3 bases for J; bases not matched to a gene: 5. There are 15 residues in the CDR3. Germline CDR1 is MDHEN and CDR2 is SYDVKM. The chain's CDR3 is CASSYSGTGGYEQYF. CDR3 nucleotide sequence: TGTGCCAGCAGTTACTCCGGGACAGGGGGCTACGAGCAGTACTTC. The variable domain in full, with the rest retrieved from reference TRBV28 and TRBJ2-7, is DVKVTQSSRYLVKRTGEKVFLECVQDMDHENMFWYRQDPGLGLRLIYFSYDVKMKEKGDIPEGYSVSREKKERFSLILESASTNQTSMYLCASSYSGTGGYEQYFGPGTRLTVT.

This clone was detected a few times. V and J are TRBV12-5 and TRBJ1-2; 7 bases agree with TRBD1. The CDR3 has 13 residues. V trimming: 6 bases; J trimming: 5 bases; junction bases outside the gene matches: 6. From germline, CDR1 is LGHNT and CDR2 FRNRAP. The CDR3 bases are TGTGCTAGTGGCCTCGACAGGGAATATGGCTACACCTTC. Translating it yields CASGLDREYGYTF.

The chain uses TRBV5-8 and TRBJ1-2, with 8 bases fitting TRBD1. V was clipped by 6 bases and J by 8 bases; unmatched bases: 12. The germline CDR1 and CDR2 sequences are SGHTS and YDEGEE. The CDR3 is 14 amino acids. Here the CDR3 DNA reads TGTGCCAGCAAGGACAGGGACAGGTACGACGGCTACACCTTC. The encoded protein is CASKDRDRYDGYTF.

The chain employs TRBV2 and TRBJ2-3, with D tentatively TRBD2 (5 bases). The CDR3 runs to 15 residues. Germline loops: CDR1 SNHLY, CDR2 FYNNEI. V was pared by 1 base and J by 3 bases, with 11 bases between. The CDR3 loop is CASSEGLEGTDTQYF. In nucleotides, the CDR3 is TGTGCCAGCAGTGAAGGCCTAGAGGGAACAGATACGCAGTATTTT. The full variable domain, with the rest looked up from reference TRBV2 and TRBJ2-3, is EPEVTQTPSHQVTQMGQEVILRCVPISNHLYFYWYRQILGQKVEFLVSFYNNEISEKSEIFDDQFSVERPDGSNFTLKIRSTKLEDSAMYFCASSEGLEGTDTQYFGPGTRLTVL.